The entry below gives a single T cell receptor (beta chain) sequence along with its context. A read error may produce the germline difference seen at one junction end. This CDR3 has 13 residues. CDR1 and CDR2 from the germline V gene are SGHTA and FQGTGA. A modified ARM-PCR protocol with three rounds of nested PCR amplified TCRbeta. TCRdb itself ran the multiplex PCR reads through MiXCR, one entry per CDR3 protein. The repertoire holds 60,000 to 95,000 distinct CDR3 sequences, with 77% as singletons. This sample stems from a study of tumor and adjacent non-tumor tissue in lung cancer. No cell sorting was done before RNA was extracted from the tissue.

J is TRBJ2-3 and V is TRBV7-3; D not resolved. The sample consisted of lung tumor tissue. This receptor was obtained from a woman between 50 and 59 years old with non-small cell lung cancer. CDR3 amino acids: CTSSSIEGDTQYF. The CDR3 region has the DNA TGTACCAGCAGTTCAATAGAAGGAGATACGCAGTATTTT.